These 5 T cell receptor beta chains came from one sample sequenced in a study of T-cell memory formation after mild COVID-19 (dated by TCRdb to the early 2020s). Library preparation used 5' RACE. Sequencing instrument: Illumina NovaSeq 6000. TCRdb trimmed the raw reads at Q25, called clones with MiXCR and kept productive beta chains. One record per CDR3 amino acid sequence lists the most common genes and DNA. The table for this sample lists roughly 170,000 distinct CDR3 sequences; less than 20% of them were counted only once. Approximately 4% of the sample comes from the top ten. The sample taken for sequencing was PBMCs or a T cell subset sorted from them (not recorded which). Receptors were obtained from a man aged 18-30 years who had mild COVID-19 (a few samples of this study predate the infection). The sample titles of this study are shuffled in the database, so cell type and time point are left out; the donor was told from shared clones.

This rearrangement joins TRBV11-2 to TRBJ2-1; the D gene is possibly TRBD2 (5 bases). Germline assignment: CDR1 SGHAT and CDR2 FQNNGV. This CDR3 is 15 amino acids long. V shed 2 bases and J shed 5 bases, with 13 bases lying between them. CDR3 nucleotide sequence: TGTGCCAGCAGCTTACGGTCTATCGGGAACAATGAGCAGTTCTTC. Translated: CASSLRSIGNNEQFF.

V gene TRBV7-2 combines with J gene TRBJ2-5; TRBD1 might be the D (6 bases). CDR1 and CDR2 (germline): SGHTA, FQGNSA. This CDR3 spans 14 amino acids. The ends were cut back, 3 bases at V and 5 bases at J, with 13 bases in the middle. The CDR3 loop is CASSFQGTGETQYF. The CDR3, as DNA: TGTGCCAGCAGCTTCCAGGGGACGGGGGAGACCCAGTACTTC.

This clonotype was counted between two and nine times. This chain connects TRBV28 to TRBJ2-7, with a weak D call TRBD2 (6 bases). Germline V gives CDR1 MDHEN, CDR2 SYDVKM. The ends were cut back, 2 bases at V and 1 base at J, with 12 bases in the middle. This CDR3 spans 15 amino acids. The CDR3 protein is CASSLGGLSSYEQYV. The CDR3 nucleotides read TGTGCCAGCAGTTTAGGAGGGTTGTCATCCTACGAGCAGTACGTC.

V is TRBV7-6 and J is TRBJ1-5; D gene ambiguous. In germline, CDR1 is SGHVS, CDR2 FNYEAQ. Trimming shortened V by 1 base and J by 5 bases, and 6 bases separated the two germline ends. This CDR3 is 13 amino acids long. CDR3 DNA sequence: TGTGCCAGCAGCTTAGTTCAGGATCAGCCCCAGCATTTT. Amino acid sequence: CASSLVQDQPQHF. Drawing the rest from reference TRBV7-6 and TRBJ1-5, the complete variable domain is GAGVSQSPRYKVTKRGQDVALRCDPISGHVSLYWYRQALGQGPEFLTYFNYEAQQDKSGLPNDRFSAERPEGSISTLTIQRTEQRDSAMYRCASSLVQDQPQHFGDGTRLSIL.

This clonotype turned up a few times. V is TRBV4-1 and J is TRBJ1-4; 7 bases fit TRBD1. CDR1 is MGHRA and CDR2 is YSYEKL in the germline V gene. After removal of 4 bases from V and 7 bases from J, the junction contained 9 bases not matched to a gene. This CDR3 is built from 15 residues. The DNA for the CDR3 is TGCGCCAGCAGCCCCGGAGGGGGCAGGGGTGAAAAACTGTTTTTT. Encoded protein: CASSPGGGRGEKLFF.